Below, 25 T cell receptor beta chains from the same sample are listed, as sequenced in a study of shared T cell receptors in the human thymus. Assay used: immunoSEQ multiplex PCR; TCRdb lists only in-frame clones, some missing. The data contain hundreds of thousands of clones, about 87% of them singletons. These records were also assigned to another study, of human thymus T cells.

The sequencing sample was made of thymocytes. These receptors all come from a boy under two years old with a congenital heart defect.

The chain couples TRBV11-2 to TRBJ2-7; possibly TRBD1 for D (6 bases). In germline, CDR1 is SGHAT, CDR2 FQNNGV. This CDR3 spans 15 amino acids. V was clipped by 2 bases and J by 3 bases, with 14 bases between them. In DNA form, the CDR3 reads TGTGCCAGCAGCTTAATGGGGCAGGGGCTCTACGAGCAGTACTTC. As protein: CASSLMGQGLYEQYF.

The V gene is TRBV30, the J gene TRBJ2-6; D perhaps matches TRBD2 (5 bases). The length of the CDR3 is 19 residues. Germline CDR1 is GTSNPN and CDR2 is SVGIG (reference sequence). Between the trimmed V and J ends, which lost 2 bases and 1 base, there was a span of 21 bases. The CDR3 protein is CAWSKYLGRGLSGANVLTF. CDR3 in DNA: TGTGCCTGGAGTAAGTACTTAGGGAGAGGGCTGTCTGGGGCCAACGTCCTGACTTTC.

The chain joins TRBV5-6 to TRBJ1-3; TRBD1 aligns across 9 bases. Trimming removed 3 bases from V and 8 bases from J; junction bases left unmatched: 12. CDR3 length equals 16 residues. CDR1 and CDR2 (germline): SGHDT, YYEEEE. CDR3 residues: CASSSGQGEGPDTIYF. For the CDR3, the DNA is TGTGCCAGCAGCTCGGGACAGGGTGAAGGACCTGACACCATATATTTT.

CDR3 loop: CASSLRGPYEQYF. As DNA, the CDR3 is TGTGCCAGCAGTTTAAGGGGTCCCTACGAGCAGTACTTC. This sequence joins TRBV27 and TRBJ2-7; maybe TRBD1 (5 bases). This CDR3 region has 13 residues. The germline V and J ends were trimmed by 2 bases and 2 bases, with 7 bases remaining between them. Germline CDR1 is MNHEY and CDR2 is SMNVEV (reference sequence).

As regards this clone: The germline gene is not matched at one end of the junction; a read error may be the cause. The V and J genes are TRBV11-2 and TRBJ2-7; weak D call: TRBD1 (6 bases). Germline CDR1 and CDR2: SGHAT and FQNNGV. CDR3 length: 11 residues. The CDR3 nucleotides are TGTGCCAGCAGCGTCTCAGGGGCTATGGACTTC. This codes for CASSVSGAMDF.

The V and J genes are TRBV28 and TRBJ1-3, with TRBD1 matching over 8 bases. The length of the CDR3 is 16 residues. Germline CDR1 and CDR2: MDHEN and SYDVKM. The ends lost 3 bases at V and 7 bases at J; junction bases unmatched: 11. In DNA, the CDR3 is TGTGCCAGCAGTTTTCCCCCGGGACAGGACCGCAACACCATATATTTT. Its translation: CASSFPPGQDRNTIYF.

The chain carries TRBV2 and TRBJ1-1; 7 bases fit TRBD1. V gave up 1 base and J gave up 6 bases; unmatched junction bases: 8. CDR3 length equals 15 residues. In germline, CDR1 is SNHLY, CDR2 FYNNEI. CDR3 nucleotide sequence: TGTGCCAGCAGTGAAGGTTCAGGGGGTTTATCTGAAGCTTTCTTT. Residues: CASSEGSGGLSEAFF. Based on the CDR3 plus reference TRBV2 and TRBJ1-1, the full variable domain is EPEVTQTPSHQVTQMGQEVILRCVPISNHLYFYWYRQILGQKVEFLVSFYNNEISEKSEIFDDQFSVERPDGSNFTLKIRSTKLEDSAMYFCASSEGSGGLSEAFFGQGTRLTVV.

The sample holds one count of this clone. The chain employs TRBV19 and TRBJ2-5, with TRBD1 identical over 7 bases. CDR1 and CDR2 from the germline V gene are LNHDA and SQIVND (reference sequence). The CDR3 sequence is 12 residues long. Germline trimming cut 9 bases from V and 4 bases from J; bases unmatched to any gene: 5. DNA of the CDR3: TGTGCCAGCAAGGGGGCGGGAGAGACCCAGTACTTC. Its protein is CASKGAGETQYF.

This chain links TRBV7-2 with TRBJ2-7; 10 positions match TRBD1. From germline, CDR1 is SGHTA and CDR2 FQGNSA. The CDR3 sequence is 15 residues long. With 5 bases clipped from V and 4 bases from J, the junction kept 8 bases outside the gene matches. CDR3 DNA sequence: TGTGCCAGCAGCCCCTGGGACAGGGGCCTTTACGAGCAGTACTTC. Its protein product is CASSPWDRGLYEQYF.

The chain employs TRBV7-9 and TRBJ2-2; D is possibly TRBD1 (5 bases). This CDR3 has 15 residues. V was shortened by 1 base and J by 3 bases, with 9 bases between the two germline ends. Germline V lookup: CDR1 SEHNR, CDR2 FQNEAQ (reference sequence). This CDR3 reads CASSLVGHHTGELFF. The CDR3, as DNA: TGTGCCAGCAGCTTAGTTGGACACCACACCGGGGAGCTGTTTTTT.

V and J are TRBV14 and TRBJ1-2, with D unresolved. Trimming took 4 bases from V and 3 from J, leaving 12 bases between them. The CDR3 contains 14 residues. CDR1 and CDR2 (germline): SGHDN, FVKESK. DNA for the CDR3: TGTGCCAGCAGCCTTAGGACTGAAGACTATGGCTACACCTTC. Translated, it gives CASSLRTEDYGYTF. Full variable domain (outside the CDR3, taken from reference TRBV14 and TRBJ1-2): EAGVTQFPSHSVIEKGQTVTLRCDPISGHDNLYWYRRVMGKEIKFLLHFVKESKQDESGMPNNRFLAERTGGTYSTLKVQPAELEDSGVYFCASSLRTEDYGYTFGSGTRLTVV.

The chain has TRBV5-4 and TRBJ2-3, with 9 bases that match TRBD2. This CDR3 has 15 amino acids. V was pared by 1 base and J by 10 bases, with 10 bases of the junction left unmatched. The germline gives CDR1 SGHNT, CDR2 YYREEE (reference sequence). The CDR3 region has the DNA TGTGCCAGCAGCTTGTATAGCGGGAGTCAGGTATCGCAGTATTTT. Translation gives CASSLYSGSQVSQYF.

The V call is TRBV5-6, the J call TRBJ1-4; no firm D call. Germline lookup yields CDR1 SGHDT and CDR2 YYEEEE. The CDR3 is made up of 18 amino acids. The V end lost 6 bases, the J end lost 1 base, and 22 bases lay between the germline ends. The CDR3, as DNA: TGTGCCAGCACCCGGAGGGTACTGACCCTCTTAACTAATGAAAAACTGTTTTTT. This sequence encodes CASTRRVLTLLTNEKLFF.

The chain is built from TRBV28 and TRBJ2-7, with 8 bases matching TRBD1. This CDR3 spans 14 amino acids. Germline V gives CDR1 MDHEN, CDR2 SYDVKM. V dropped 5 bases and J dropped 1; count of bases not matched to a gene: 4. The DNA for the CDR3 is TGTGCCAGCAGTCAGGGACAGGCGTCCTACGAGCAGTACTTC. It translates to CASSQGQASYEQYF.

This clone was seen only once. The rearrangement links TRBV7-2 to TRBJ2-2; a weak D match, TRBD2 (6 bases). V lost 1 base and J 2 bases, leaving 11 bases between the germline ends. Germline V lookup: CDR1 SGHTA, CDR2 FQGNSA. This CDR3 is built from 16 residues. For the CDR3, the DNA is TGTGCCAGCAGCTTAGGTGGCGGGACTAACACCGGGGAGCTGTTTTTT. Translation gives CASSLGGGTNTGELFF.

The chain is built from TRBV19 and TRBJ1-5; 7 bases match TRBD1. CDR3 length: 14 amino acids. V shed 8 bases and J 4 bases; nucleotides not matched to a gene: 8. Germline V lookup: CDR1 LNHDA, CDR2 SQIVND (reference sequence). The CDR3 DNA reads TGTGCCAGTGGACGGGACAGAGAAAATCAGCCCCAGCATTTT. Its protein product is CASGRDRENQPQHF.

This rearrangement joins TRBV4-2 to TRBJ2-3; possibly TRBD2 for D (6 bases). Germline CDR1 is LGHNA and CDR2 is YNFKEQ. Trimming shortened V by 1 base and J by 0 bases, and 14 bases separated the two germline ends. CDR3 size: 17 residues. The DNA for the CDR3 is TGTGCCAGCAGCCAAGCTGGGGGGAAAGCTAGCACAGATACGCAGTATTTT. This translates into CASSQAGGKASTDTQYF.

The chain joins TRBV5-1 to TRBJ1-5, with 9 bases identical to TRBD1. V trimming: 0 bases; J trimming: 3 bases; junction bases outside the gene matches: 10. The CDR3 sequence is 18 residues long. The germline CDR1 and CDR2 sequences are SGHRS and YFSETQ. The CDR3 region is CASSLGPGTGYLNQPQHF. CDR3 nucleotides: TGCGCCAGCAGCTTGGGACCCGGGACAGGGTATCTCAATCAGCCCCAGCATTTT. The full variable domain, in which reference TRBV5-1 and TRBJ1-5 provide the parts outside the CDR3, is KAGVTQTPRYLIKTRGQQVTLSCSPISGHRSVSWYQQTPGQGLQFLFEYFSETQRNKGNFPGRFSGRQFSNSRSEMNVSTLELGDSALYLCASSLGPGTGYLNQPQHFGDGTRLSIL.

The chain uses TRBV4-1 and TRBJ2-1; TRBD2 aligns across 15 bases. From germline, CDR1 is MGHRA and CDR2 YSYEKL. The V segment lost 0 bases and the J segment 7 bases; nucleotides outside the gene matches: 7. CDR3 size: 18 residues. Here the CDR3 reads CASSQDGTSGRPRNEQFF. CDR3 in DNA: TGCGCCAGCAGCCAAGATGGGACTAGCGGGAGGCCAAGAAATGAGCAGTTCTTC.

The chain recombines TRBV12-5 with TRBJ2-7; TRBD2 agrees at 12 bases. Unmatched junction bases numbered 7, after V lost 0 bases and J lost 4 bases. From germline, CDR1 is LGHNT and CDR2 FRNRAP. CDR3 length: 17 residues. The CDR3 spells CASGLVDHLAGGYEQYF. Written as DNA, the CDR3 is TGTGCTAGTGGTTTGGTCGACCATCTAGCGGGAGGGTACGAGCAGTACTTC.

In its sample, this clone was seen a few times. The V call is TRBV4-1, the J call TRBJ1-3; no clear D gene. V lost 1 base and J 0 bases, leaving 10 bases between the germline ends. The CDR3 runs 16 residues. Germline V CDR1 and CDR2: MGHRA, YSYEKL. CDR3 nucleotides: TGCGCCAGCAGCCAAGGGAAGAGGATCTCTGGAAACACCATATATTTT. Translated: CASSQGKRISGNTIYF.

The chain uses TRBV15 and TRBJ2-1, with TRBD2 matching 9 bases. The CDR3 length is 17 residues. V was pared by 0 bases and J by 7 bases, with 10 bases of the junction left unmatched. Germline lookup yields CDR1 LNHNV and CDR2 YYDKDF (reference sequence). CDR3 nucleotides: TGTGCCACCAGCAGAGATGGTCGGCTAGCGGGATCGAATGAGCAGTTCTTC. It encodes CATSRDGRLAGSNEQFF.

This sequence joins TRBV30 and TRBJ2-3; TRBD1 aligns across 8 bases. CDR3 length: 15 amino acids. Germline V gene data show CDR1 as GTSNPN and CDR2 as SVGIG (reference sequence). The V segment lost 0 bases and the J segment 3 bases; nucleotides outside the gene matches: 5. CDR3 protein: CAWSVNRGVTDTQYF. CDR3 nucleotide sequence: TGTGCCTGGAGTGTGAACAGGGGGGTTACAGATACGCAGTATTTT.

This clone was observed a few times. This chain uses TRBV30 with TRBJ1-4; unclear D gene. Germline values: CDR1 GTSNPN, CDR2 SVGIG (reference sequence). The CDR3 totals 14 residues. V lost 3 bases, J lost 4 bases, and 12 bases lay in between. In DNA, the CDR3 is TGTGCCTGGAGAGCGGAAGAGGGTAATGAAAAACTGTTTTTT. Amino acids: CAWRAEEGNEKLFF.

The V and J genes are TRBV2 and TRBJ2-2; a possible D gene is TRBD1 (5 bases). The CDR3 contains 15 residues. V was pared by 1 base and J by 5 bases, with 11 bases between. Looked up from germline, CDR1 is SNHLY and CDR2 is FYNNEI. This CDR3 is CASSEGGQRTGELFF. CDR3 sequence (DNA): TGTGCCAGCAGTGAAGGCGGACAACGGACCGGGGAGCTGTTTTTT.